This TCR beta chain appears in the sequencing data of a study of CD8+ T cells in alopecia areata. The study's findings and limits: Tofacitinib significantly reduced both scalp clonality and expanded CD8+ clones among the top 100. Baseline CD8+ expansion's link to response remains uncertain, as there was one nonresponder.

cDNA serving as the sequencing template came from extracted, reverse transcribed RNA. This table comes from immunoSEQ multiplex PCR, and its TCRdb copy is limited to in-frame clones, with some not included. The table lists 200,000 to 250,000 clones, around 43% of them singletons. This clone was picked up a small number of times. The antigen is undetermined. Treatment of the sample: oral pan-JAK inhibitor, 5-10 mg twice daily. Samples from alopecia areata patients were lesional scalp punch biopsies and peripheral blood. The CDR3 is 14 residues long. Trimming pared 4 bases from V and 1 base from J, leaving 10 bases between. Germline loops: CDR1 MNHEY, CDR2 SVGAGI.

This clonotype was sampled from a human donor with alopecia areata. This specimen was CD4+ T cells sorted from blood, taken around week 37, from a patient treated with tofacitinib. The V and J genes are TRBV6-5 and TRBJ2-5; maybe TRBD2 (6 bases). The CDR3 DNA reads as TGTGCCAGCAGTTTATCGGGAGTCCAAGAGACCCAGTACTTC. Residues: CASSLSGVQETQYF.